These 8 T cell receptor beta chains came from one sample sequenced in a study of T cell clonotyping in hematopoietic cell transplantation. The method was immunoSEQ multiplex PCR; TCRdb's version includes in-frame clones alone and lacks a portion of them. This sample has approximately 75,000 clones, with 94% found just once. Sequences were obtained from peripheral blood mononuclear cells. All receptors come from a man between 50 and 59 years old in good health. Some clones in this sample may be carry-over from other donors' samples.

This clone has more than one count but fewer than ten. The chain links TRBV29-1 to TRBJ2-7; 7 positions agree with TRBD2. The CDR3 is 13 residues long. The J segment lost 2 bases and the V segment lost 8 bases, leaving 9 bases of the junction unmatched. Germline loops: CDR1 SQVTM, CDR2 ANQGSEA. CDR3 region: CSIRRDYPYEQYF. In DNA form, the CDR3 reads TGCAGCATCAGAAGGGACTACCCCTACGAGCAGTACTTC.

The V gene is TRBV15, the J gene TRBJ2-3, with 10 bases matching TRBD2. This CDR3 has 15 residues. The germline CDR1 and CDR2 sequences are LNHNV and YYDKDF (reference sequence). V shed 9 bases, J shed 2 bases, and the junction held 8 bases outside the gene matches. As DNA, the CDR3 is TGTGCCACGAGCGGGAGGGCCACGTCCACAGATACGCAGTATTTT. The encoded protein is CATSGRATSTDTQYF.

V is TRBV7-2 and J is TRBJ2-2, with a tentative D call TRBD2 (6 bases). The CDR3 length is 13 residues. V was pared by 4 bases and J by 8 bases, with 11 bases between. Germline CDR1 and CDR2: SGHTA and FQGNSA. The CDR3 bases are TGTGCCAGCAGCTCCACCCGGGGGGGGGAGCTGTTTTTT. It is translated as CASSSTRGGELFF.

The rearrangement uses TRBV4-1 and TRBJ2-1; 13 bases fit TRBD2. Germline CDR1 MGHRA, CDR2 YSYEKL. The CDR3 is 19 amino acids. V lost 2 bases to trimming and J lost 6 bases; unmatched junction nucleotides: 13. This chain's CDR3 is CASSQTPVSRTSGGNEQFF. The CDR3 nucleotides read TGCGCCAGCAGCCAAACTCCAGTATCCCGGACTAGCGGGGGCAATGAGCAGTTCTTC.

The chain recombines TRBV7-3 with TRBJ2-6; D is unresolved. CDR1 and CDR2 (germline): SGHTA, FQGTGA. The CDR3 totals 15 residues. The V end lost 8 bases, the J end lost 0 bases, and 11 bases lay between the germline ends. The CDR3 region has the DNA TGTGCCAGCGGAGACGGAAGCTCTGGGGCCAACGTCCTGACTTTC. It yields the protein CASGDGSSGANVLTF.

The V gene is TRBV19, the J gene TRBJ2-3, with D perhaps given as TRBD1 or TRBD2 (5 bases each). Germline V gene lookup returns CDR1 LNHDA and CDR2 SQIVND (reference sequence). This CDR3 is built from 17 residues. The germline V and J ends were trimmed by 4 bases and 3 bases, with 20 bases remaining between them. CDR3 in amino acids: CASSTRNRQWGTDTQYF. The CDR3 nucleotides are TGTGCCAGTAGTACCCGTAATAGGCAGTGGGGGACAGATACGCAGTATTTT.

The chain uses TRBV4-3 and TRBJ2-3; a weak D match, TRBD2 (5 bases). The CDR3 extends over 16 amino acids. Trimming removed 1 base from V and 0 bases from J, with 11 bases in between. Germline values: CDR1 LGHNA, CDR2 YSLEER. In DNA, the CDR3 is TGCGCCAGCAGCCAAGTTCGCGGGTCTAGCACAGATACGCAGTATTTT. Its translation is CASSQVRGSSTDTQYF.

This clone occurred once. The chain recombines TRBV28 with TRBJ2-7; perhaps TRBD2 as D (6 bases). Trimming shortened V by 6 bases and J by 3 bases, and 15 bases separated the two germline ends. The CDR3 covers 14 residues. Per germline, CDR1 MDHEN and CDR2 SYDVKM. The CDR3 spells CASSPSPGGYEQYF. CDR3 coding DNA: TGTGCCAGCAGCCCTAGCCCCGGGGGCTACGAGCAGTACTTC.